What follows are 2 T cell receptor beta chains derived from one specimen sequenced in a study of shared clonotypes between healthy human individuals. The repertoire was sequenced with immunoSEQ multiplex PCR; TCRdb's copy has only in-frame clones and lacks some. The repertoire has about 480,000 clones, over 75% of them found once; the top ten carry approximately 12%. Sequences were obtained from PBMCs. These receptors were collected from a woman between 40 and 50 years old in good health. Some clones in this sample may be carry-over from other donors' samples.

Points on this clone: The same CDR3 arises from other DNA sequences in this sample as well. This rearrangement joins TRBV30 to TRBJ1-6; D is unclear. The ends were cut back, 3 bases at V and 6 bases at J, with 9 bases in the middle. The CDR3 has 13 amino acids. Per the germline V gene, CDR1 is GTSNPN and CDR2 is SVGIG (reference sequence). The CDR3: CAWRLQLNSPLHF. The CDR3 bases are TGTGCCTGGAGGTTGCAGCTTAATTCACCCCTCCACTTT.

J is TRBJ1-5 and V is TRBV28; 8 bases map to TRBD1. With V trimmed by 2 bases and J by 3 bases, 9 bases remained unmatched. The germline V gene has CDR1 MDHEN and CDR2 SYDVKM. This CDR3 has 17 residues. The CDR3: CASSLKTGVVANQPQHF. CDR3 sequence (DNA): TGTGCCAGCAGTTTAAAGACAGGGGTAGTTGCCAATCAGCCCCAGCATTTT.